The present entry profiles one TCR beta chain with its context. The antigen is unknown. This record comes from a study of shared clonotypes between healthy human individuals. Germline CDR1 is MNHEY and CDR2 is SMNVEV (reference sequence). This CDR3 contains 18 residues. Trimming removed 4 bases at V and 0 bases at J, with 19 bases between. The test was conducted at deep level. The protocol was immunoSEQ multiplex PCR, while the TCRdb copy is restricted to in-frame clones and leaves out a portion. The data contain roughly 1,000,000 clones, approximately 80% of them singletons. Study conclusions and caveats: Non-shared clonotypes had lower generation probabilities than those shared by all four donors. Sampling included only blood; tissue repertoires likely differ. Clonotype sharing across several donors was observed for 4% to 5.5% of naive CD4 clonotypes.

The origin of this receptor is a man aged 18-30 years in good health. Some clones in this sample may be carry-over from other donors' samples. Sequenced input: memory CD4+ T cells from PBMCs. Subset defined: CD45RA-negative fraction. V gene TRBV27 combines with J gene TRBJ2-1; possible D gene TRBD1, 5 bases. In DNA form, the CDR3 reads TGTGCCAGCAGTTCAGGGCCCCTAAGGCAGGGCTCCTACAATGAGCAGTTCTTC. It translates to CASSSGPLRQGSYNEQFF.